This section outlines one T cell receptor beta chain sequence together with its context. The record originates from a study of T cell responses to AZD1222 COVID-19 vaccine. Clones were sequenced by immunoSEQ multiplex PCR, and TCRdb holds only the in-frame ones, with some missing. The sample carries some 150,000 clones, 88% recorded once. CDR1 is KGHSH and CDR2 is LQKENI in the germline V gene. Trimming pared 1 base from V and 1 base from J, leaving 10 bases between. The CDR3 spans 15 residues. This clonotype originated in an adult who received the MenACWY meningococcal vaccine as a control. J is TRBJ1-1 and V is TRBV18; TRBD1 is a possible D gene (5 bases). The sample here was peripheral blood, taken 28 days after the second dose of the MenACWY control vaccine. CDR3 nucleotides: TGTGCCAGCTCACCACTCGGACACTCGAACACTGAAGCTTTCTTT. Protein sequence: CASSPLGHSNTEAFF.